These T cell receptor beta chains were read from a single sample in a study of blood T cell repertoires in COVID-19. Clones were read by immunoSEQ multiplex PCR, and TCRdb kept only the in-frame ones, dropping some. The sample contains 140,000 to 150,000 clones, 80% to 90% of which appear only once. Sequenced sample: peripheral blood. The origin of the receptors is a woman between 55 and 75 years old with COVID-19, enrolled during active disease. Both conserved end residues are part of each CDR3. The D gene is left open where the match is weak. The size of a clone is reported for some rows only, either as once, few or many, or as a class for expanded clones.

few	TRBV28	TRBJ1-2	.	CASSLGRNYGYTF	TGTGCCAGCAGTTTAGGGAGGAACTATGGCTACACCTTC
.	TRBV28	TRBJ2-5	.	CASSLLGGLQETQYF	TGTGCCAGCAGTTTACTGGGCGGACTCCAAGAGACCCAGTACTTC
once	TRBV7-3	TRBJ2-7	.	CASSLKPGDEQYF	TGTGCCAGCAGCTTAAAACCAGGGGACGAGCAGTACTTC
.	TRBV6-5	TRBJ2-7	.	CASSPSGMDSYEQYF	TGTGCCAGCAGTCCGTCGGGGATGGACTCCTACGAGCAGTACTTC
.	TRBV9	TRBJ2-1	.	CASSSPGAYNEQFF	TGTGCCAGCAGCTCTCCCGGGGCCTACAATGAGCAGTTCTTC
.	TRBV19	TRBJ1-6	.	CASSGGEGDSPLHF	TGTGCCAGTAGTGGGGGGGAGGGGGATTCACCCCTCCACTTT
.	TRBV29-1	TRBJ2-3	TRBD2	CSAFKWVAGPPTPDTQYF	TGCAGCGCATTCAAGTGGGTAGCGGGGCCCCCTACGCCAGATACGCAGTATTTT
.	TRBV5-1	TRBJ2-5	.	CASSLGQLQETQYF	TGCGCCAGCAGCCTAGGACAGCTTCAAGAGACCCAGTACTTC
.	TRBV27	TRBJ2-3	TRBD1	CASSFRQGNTQYF	TGTGCCAGCAGTTTTCGACAGGGGAATACGCAGTATTTT
.	TRBV19	TRBJ1-1	.	CASSFWTDPEAFF	TGTGCCAGTAGTTTTTGGACAGACCCTGAAGCTTTCTTT
.	TRBV13	TRBJ1-1	.	CASSLGTTNTEAFF	TGTGCCAGCAGCTTAGGGACAACCAACACTGAAGCTTTCTTT
few	TRBV2	TRBJ1-3	.	CASTFGQPAGNTIYF	TGTGCCAGCACATTCGGACAGCCCGCTGGAAACACCATATATTTT
.	TRBV5-5	TRBJ1-2	TRBD1	CASSSPGQGVVYGYTF	TGTGCCAGCAGCTCGCCGGGACAGGGAGTCGTCTATGGCTACACCTTC
.	TRBV5-5	TRBJ2-7	.	CASSFWTREQYF	TGTGCCAGCAGCTTTTGGACACGCGAGCAGTACTTC
.	TRBV29-1	TRBJ1-2	TRBD1	CSVDRTGGSYGYTF	TGCAGCGTTGATAGGACAGGGGGCAGCTATGGCTACACCTTC
.	TRBV14	TRBJ1-1	.	CASSPLFDGNTEAFF	TGTGCCAGCAGCCCCCTATTCGATGGGAACACTGAAGCTTTCTTT
.	TRBV5-1	TRBJ2-6	TRBD1	CASSLEPDRGSGANVLTF	TGCGCCAGCAGCTTGGAGCCGGACAGGGGCTCTGGGGCCAACGTCCTGACTTTC
.	TRBV19	TRBJ1-4	TRBD1	CASSILRGQGGEKLFF	TGTGCCAGTAGTATTTTAAGAGGACAGGGCGGCGAAAAACTGTTTTTT
once	TRBV5-1	TRBJ2-3	TRBD2	CASSPITSGADTQYF	TGCGCCAGCAGCCCTATTACTAGCGGGGCCGATACGCAGTATTTT
.	TRBV6-5	TRBJ1-6	.	CASRATGLNSPLHF	TGTGCCAGCAGGGCGACAGGACTTAATTCACCCCTCCACTTT
.	TRBV27	TRBJ1-5	TRBD1	CASRHTRTGNSNQPQHF	TGTGCCAGCAGACATACCCGGACAGGGAATAGCAATCAGCCCCAGCATTTT
.	TRBV6-1	TRBJ2-7	.	CASSEAQGRGYEQYF	TGTGCCAGCAGTGAAGCACAGGGACGGGGCTACGAGCAGTACTTC
.	TRBV15	TRBJ2-5	.	CATSRDYHRDGETQYF	TGTGCCACCAGCAGAGATTACCACAGGGACGGTGAGACCCAGTACTTC
.	TRBV7-2	TRBJ1-4	.	CASSLTGGTNEKLFF	TGTGCCAGCAGCCTCACGGGGGGGACTAATGAAAAACTGTTTTTT
once	TRBV5-1	TRBJ2-7	TRBD1	CASSLDRVGQYF	TGCGCCAGCAGCCTCGACAGGGTAGGGCAGTACTTC
.	TRBV11-2	TRBJ2-1	.	CASSLPSGHNEQFF	TGTGCCAGCAGCCTACCTTCGGGTCACAATGAGCAGTTCTTC
.	TRBV6-7	TRBJ1-2	.	CASSSIPGGAYGYTF	TGTGCCAGCAGTTCCATCCCTGGGGGGGCCTATGGCTACACCTTC
.	TRBV4-3	TRBJ2-7	TRBD2	CASSQAAGRAYEQYF	TGCGCCAGCAGCCAAGCTGCAGGGAGGGCCTACGAGCAGTACTTC
once	TRBV11-2	TRBJ1-4	.	CASSLAGQGTTNEKLFF	TGTGCCAGCAGCTTAGCTGGGCAGGGCACGACTAATGAAAAACTGTTTTTT
once	TRBV24-1	TRBJ2-2	.	CATSPFAGANTGELFF	TGTGCCACCAGTCCTTTTGCGGGGGCAAACACCGGGGAGCTGTTTTTT
.	TRBV7-2	TRBJ2-1	TRBD2	CASSLAERGGLNEQFF	TGTGCCAGCAGCTTAGCTGAGCGGGGGGGTCTGAATGAGCAGTTCTTC
.	TRBV11-2	TRBJ1-3	TRBD1	CASSLGTVSGNTIYF	TGTGCCAGCAGCTTGGGGACAGTCTCTGGAAACACCATATATTTT
few	TRBV2	TRBJ2-5	TRBD2	CASSGGLAEETQYF	TGTGCCAGCAGTGGGGGACTAGCGGAAGAGACCCAGTACTTC
.	TRBV6-5	TRBJ1-1	.	CASNAGLNTEAFF	TGTGCCAGCAACGCAGGCCTGAACACTGAAGCTTTCTTT
.	TRBV27	TRBJ1-3	.	CASSRGDGSGNTIYF	TGTGCCAGCAGCCGGGGGGACGGCTCTGGAAACACCATATATTTT
.	TRBV27	TRBJ1-2	TRBD1	CASSLTGGAWDYGYTF	TGTGCCAGCAGTTTAACAGGGGGCGCCTGGGACTATGGCTACACCTTC
few	TRBV7-6	TRBJ2-1	TRBD1	CASSLRGQGWNNEQFF	TGTGCCAGCAGCTTAAGGGGACAGGGGTGGAACAATGAGCAGTTCTTC
.	TRBV19	TRBJ2-1	TRBD1	CASSSSRDRGSYNEQFF	TGTGCCAGTAGTTCATCCCGGGACAGGGGGTCCTACAATGAGCAGTTCTTC
.	TRBV4-1	TRBJ2-5	.	CASSQVSGGWETQYF	TGCGCCAGCAGCCAAGTTTCGGGGGGCTGGGAGACCCAGTACTTC
.	TRBV29-1	TRBJ2-2	TRBD2	CSVHSSGGNTGELFF	TGCAGCGTACACTCTAGCGGGGGGAACACCGGGGAGCTGTTTTTT
.	TRBV2	TRBJ2-7	TRBD2	CASRGTSGGFYEQYF	TGTGCCAGCAGGGGGACTAGCGGGGGGTTCTACGAGCAGTACTTC
.	TRBV7-2	TRBJ2-5	TRBD2	CASSGGRGETQYF	TGTGCCAGCAGCGGGGGGAGGGGAGAGACCCAGTACTTC
.	TRBV5-1	TRBJ1-1	TRBD1	CASSPTQGTIGAFF	TGCGCCAGCAGCCCGACACAGGGGACGATAGGAGCTTTCTTT
.	TRBV24-1	TRBJ1-2	TRBD1	CATSDAGQGGDYGYTF	TGTGCCACCAGTGACGCCGGACAGGGAGGGGACTATGGCTACACCTTC
.	TRBV12-3/TRBV12-4	TRBJ2-1	TRBD2	CASSRGLAGQQFF	TGTGCCAGCAGTAGAGGACTAGCGGGACAGCAGTTCTTC
once	TRBV2	TRBJ1-4	.	CAVWGGRNEKLFF	TGTGCCGTTTGGGGCGGAAGAAATGAAAAACTGTTTTTT
.	TRBV30	TRBJ2-5	.	CAWQFGNQETQYF	TGTGCCTGGCAGTTCGGGAATCAAGAGACCCAGTACTTC
.	TRBV12-3/TRBV12-4	TRBJ1-2	TRBD1	CASSRTGKLGYTF	TGTGCCAGCAGCCGGACAGGGAAGCTTGGCTACACCTTC
once	TRBV4-1	TRBJ1-5	TRBD1	CASSQALRRTGQPQHF	TGCGCCAGCAGCCAAGCCCTCAGAAGGACAGGGCAGCCCCAGCATTTT
.	TRBV5-1	TRBJ1-1	TRBD1	CASSQKTGMNTEAFF	TGCGCCAGCAGCCAGAAGACAGGGATGAACACTGAAGCTTTCTTT
.	TRBV19	TRBJ1-2	TRBD1	CASRKGTGGVSYGYTF	TGTGCCAGTAGAAAGGGTACAGGGGGCGTAAGCTATGGCTACACCTTC
few	TRBV5-1	TRBJ2-1	TRBD2	CASSSASAGAYRRANNEQFF	TGCGCCAGCAGCTCGGCGTCAGCGGGGGCCTACCGGCGCGCAAACAATGAGCAGTTCTTC
.	TRBV14	TRBJ2-1	.	CASSQRDLLWNEQFF	TGTGCCAGCAGCCAAAGGGACTTGCTTTGGAATGAGCAGTTCTTC
few	TRBV5-8	TRBJ2-3	.	CASSLRADTQYF	TGTGCCAGCAGCTTGCGAGCAGATACGCAGTATTTT